This is a list of T cell receptor beta chains from one sample in a study of T cells in Graves' hyperthyroidism and ophthalmopathy. TCRdb reprocessed the multiplex PCR reads via MiXCR and lists one record per CDR3 protein. The sample has 100,000 to 140,000 distinct CDR3 sequences; 15% to 20% are singletons. What was sequenced was blood. These receptors were obtained from a woman between 45 and 65 years old with Graves' hyperthyroidism. CDR3s include the opening cysteine and the closing phenylalanine or tryptophan. The D gene is left open where the match is weak. The listing skips clone size in some rows; elsewhere it reads once, few, many or a size class.

TRBV5-1	TRBJ1-1	-	many	TGCGCCAGCAGCTTGATGGGCGCGTTGGGTGAAGCTTTCTTT	CASSLMGALGEAFF
TRBV12-3/TRBV12-4	TRBJ2-1	TRBD2	few	TGTGCCAGCAGTTTAACTAGCGGGAACAATGAGCAGTCCTTC	CASSLTSGNNEQSF
TRBV3-1	TRBJ2-7	-	-	TGTGCCAGCAGCCAAGATGGGTCCTACGAGCAGTACTTC	CASSQDGSYEQYF
TRBV20-1	TRBJ2-7	-	many	TGCAGTGCCACCCCTTGGAGCTACGAGCAGTACTTC	CSATPWSYEQYF
TRBV7-8	TRBJ2-3	-	many	TGTGCCAGCAGCTCCCCGGCTGGGACAAGGACAGATACGCAGTATTTT	CASSSPAGTRTDTQYF
TRBV6-1	TRBJ1-2	-	-	TGTGCCAGCAGGGAAAGTTTGGCAGCGAACTATGGCTACACCTTC	CASRESLAANYGYTF
TRBV2	TRBJ2-3	TRBD2	many	TGTGCCAGCAAGGAGCGGGAGGCCACAGATACGCAGTATTTT	CASKEREATDTQYF
TRBV7-9	TRBJ2-7	-	many	TGTGCCAGCAGCCCTCCAGTGTCCCGGAACTACGAGCAGTACTTC	CASSPPVSRNYEQYF
TRBV6-1	TRBJ2-7	-	many	TGTGCCAGCAGTGAAGCGGGGTACGAGCAGTACTTC	CASSEAGYEQYF
TRBV28	TRBJ2-3	-	many	TGTGCCAGCAGTCCCCACTCCCTCCCAGATACGCAGTATTTT	CASSPHSLPDTQYF
TRBV19	TRBJ1-2	-	many	TGTGCCAGCGGAGATAACTATGGCTACACCTTC	CASGDNYGYTF
TRBV30	TRBJ2-5	-	many	TGTGCCTGGAGTGTAAAGGGGACGGGAGAGACCCAGTACTTC	CAWSVKGTGETQYF
TRBV30	TRBJ1-5	TRBD1	many	TGTGCCTGGAACCGGGACAGGGACCAGCCCCAGCATTTT	CAWNRDRDQPQHF
TRBV19	TRBJ2-1	-	few	TGTGCCAGTAGTAGGGCGGGACTCTACAATGAGCAGTTCTTC	CASSRAGLYNEQFF
TRBV3-1	TRBJ2-1	TRBD2	many	TGTGCCAGCAGCCAAGTCAATCGCGGGAGGGATAGGTTCTTC	CASSQVNRGRDRFF
TRBV13	TRBJ1-3	-	-	TGTGCCAGCAGCTCTAAAAACACCATATATTTT	CASSSKNTIYF
TRBV18	TRBJ2-1	TRBD1	many	TGTGCCAGCTCACCTCCTTTGGGACAGGAGCGTAATGAGCAGTTCTTC	CASSPPLGQERNEQFF
TRBV27	TRBJ2-1	-	many	TGTGCCAGCAGTTTCCAAGCCAGGAGAACCTACAATGAGCAGTTCTTC	CASSFQARRTYNEQFF
TRBV28	TRBJ2-7	TRBD1	many	TGTGCCAGCAGGAGACCCGGGACAGGGGCCTACGAGCAGTACTTC	CASRRPGTGAYEQYF
TRBV5-4	TRBJ2-1	-	-	TGTGCCAGCAGCCCCAATCCGGGACTGGTATACAATGAGCAGTTCTTC	CASSPNPGLVYNEQFF
TRBV20-1	TRBJ1-2	-	many	TGCAGTGCTAGAGTGGCGGACTCCTATGGCTACACCTTC	CSARVADSYGYTF
TRBV20-1	TRBJ2-1	-	many	TGCAGTGCACAGGCGGAGTCAGCCGCATGGAACAATGAGCAGTTCTTC	CSAQAESAAWNNEQFF
TRBV29-1	TRBJ2-2	-	many	TGCAGCGTTCCCGGGACGGAACCCACCGGGGAGCTGTTTTTT	CSVPGTEPTGELFF
TRBV5-1	TRBJ2-5	-	many	TGCGCCAGCAGCCGGAATCCAGGGCAAGAGACCCAGTACTTC	CASSRNPGQETQYF
TRBV18	TRBJ1-2	TRBD1	many	TGTGCCAGCTCACCGCTTGGGCAGGGGGATGGCTACACCTTC	CASSPLGQGDGYTF
TRBV7-3	TRBJ2-5	TRBD1	many	TGTGCCAGCAGCCCGCAAGGGGGCTTCGGGGAGACCCAGTACTTC	CASSPQGGFGETQYF
TRBV14	TRBJ2-1	TRBD1	-	TGTGCCAGCAGCCCCGGACAGGGTAAAGCTGAGCAGTTCTTC	CASSPGQGKAEQFF
TRBV7-6	TRBJ2-1	TRBD2	many	TGTGCCAGCAGCTTGGTCACTAGCGGCCATGAGCAGTTCTTC	CASSLVTSGHEQFF
TRBV7-3	TRBJ2-1	-	-	TGTGCCAGTAGCCTCAGGCCAGACTCCTACAATGAGCAGTTCTTC	CASSLRPDSYNEQFF
TRBV7-6	TRBJ2-3	-	many	TGTGCCAGCAGCTTAGGAACTGGTCCCGTGGATACGCAGTATTTT	CASSLGTGPVDTQYF
TRBV5-1	TRBJ2-5	-	many	TGCGCCAGCAGCCCTCATCTACCGTCCCAAGAGACCCAGTACTTC	CASSPHLPSQETQYF
TRBV13	TRBJ2-2	TRBD1	-	TGTGCCAGCAGCGATCGGACAGGCTACACCGGGGAGCTGTTTTTT	CASSDRTGYTGELFF